This T cell receptor (beta chain) derives from a study of monozygotic twins with cystic fibrosis. This clone was seen only once. Germline CDR1 MGHRA, CDR2 YSYEKL. V lost 0 bases to trimming and J lost 3 bases; unmatched junction nucleotides: 9. This CDR3 is built from 17 residues. The data were produced by immunoSEQ multiplex PCR, yet TCRdb's version contains in-frame clones alone and is incomplete. The table shows 25,000 to 30,000 clones, with 90% occurring only once. Sequencing input: blood. This rearrangement joins TRBV4-1 to TRBJ2-5, with TRBD2 matching 8 bases. The clonotype was recovered from a girl aged 2-15 years with cystic fibrosis. CDR3 amino acids: CASSQDLPRRGEETQYF. CDR3 bases: TGCGCCAGCAGCCAAGATCTTCCTAGGCGGGGGGAAGAGACCCAGTACTTC.